The 18 T cell receptor beta chains given below trace back to one sample, sequenced in a study of cytomegalovirus exposure and HLA in healthy donors. Profiling relied on immunoSEQ multiplex PCR, and the TCRdb table lists in-frame clones only, not all of them. The sample records approximately 150,000 clones, around 81% being singletons. Sequenced input: PBMCs. Receptors originate from a man aged 25-40 years in good health and CMV-seropositive.

This chain joins TRBV11-1 and TRBJ2-5; 7 bases align to TRBD1. CDR1 and CDR2 from the germline V gene are SGHAT and FQDESV (reference sequence). Losses at the gene ends were 1 base for V and 4 bases for J; bases not matched to a gene: 6. This CDR3 comprises 15 residues. In DNA, the CDR3 is TGTGCCAGCAGCTTAGGACAGGGCGGCCGAGAGACCCAGTACTTC. Translating gives CASSLGQGGRETQYF.

The chain couples TRBV4-3 to TRBJ2-2; D perhaps matches TRBD2 (5 bases). CDR3 length equals 17 residues. Germline CDR1 reads LGHNA; CDR2 reads YSLEER. V was clipped by 1 base and J by 0 bases, with 12 bases between them. The DNA of the CDR3 is TGCGCCAGCAGCCAAGTTCGCGAGGGAGCGAACACCGGGGAGCTGTTTTTT. It encodes CASSQVREGANTGELFF.

The gene calls are TRBV6-4 and TRBJ1-5; perhaps TRBD1 as D (6 bases). The germline gives CDR1 MRHNA, CDR2 SNTAGT. This CDR3 region has 15 residues. Trimming removed 3 bases from V and 6 bases from J, with 15 bases in between. The DNA of the CDR3 is TGTGCCAGCAGTGAATCCGGGGGGGCAAGTCAGCCCCAGCATTTT. It specifies CASSESGGASQPQHF.

This clone was counted only a few times. This sample includes further DNA sequences coding for the same CDR3. The chain combines TRBV9 with TRBJ1-6, with D unclear. V was clipped by 0 bases and J by 0 bases, with 4 bases between them. CDR3 length equals 15 residues. The germline V gene has CDR1 SGDLS and CDR2 YYNGEE. The CDR3 loop reads CASSVASSYNSPLHF. The CDR3 DNA sequence: TGTGCCAGCAGCGTAGCCAGCTCCTATAATTCACCCCTCCACTTT.

This chain links TRBV27 with TRBJ2-3; D is possibly TRBD2 (6 bases). The CDR3 sequence is 15 residues long. With 2 bases removed from V and 4 bases from J, the gap between germline ends came to 13 bases. Germline CDR1 and CDR2: MNHEY and SMNVEV (reference sequence). The CDR3 region is CASSLRPGRPDTQYF. The CDR3, as DNA: TGTGCCAGCAGTTTACGGCCAGGGAGGCCAGATACGCAGTATTTT.

This chain connects TRBV9 to TRBJ2-7; no firm D call. This CDR3 comprises 12 residues. Germline V CDR1 and CDR2: SGDLS, YYNGEE. V gave up 0 bases and J gave up 5 bases, with 6 bases separating them. The CDR3 region is CASSVGDNEQYF. CDR3 nucleotides: TGTGCCAGCAGCGTAGGAGACAACGAGCAGTACTTC.

The chain is built from TRBV27 and TRBJ1-1; TRBD1 is a possible D gene (6 bases). CDR3 length: 16 amino acids. Germline CDR1 is MNHEY and CDR2 is SMNVEV (reference sequence). Trimming took off 1 base at V and 2 bases at J, with 14 bases between the two ends. In DNA, the CDR3 is TGTGCCAGCAGTTTATTCGTCCTCAGGGGTAACACTGAAGCTTTCTTT. It translates to CASSLFVLRGNTEAFF.

The chain is built from TRBV7-9 and TRBJ1-3, with TRBD1 identical over 8 bases. The J segment lost 7 bases and the V segment lost 4 bases, leaving 3 bases of the junction unmatched. From germline, CDR1 is SEHNR and CDR2 FQNEAQ (reference sequence). The length of the CDR3 is 13 residues. The CDR3 sequence: CASSWTGTNTIYF. The CDR3 DNA is TGTGCCAGCAGCTGGACAGGGACCAACACCATATATTTT.

The chain joins TRBV6-1 to TRBJ2-1, with TRBD2 matching over 7 bases. The CDR3 loop spans 14 amino acids. The ends lost 6 bases at V and 6 bases at J; junction bases unmatched: 8. The germline gives CDR1 MNHNS, CDR2 SASEGT. The CDR3 spells CASRAREEGNEQFF. CDR3 DNA: TGTGCCAGCAGGGCCCGGGAGGAGGGCAATGAGCAGTTCTTC.

V usage is TRBV30 and J usage is TRBJ1-5; D unresolved. Trimming removed 0 bases from V and 1 base from J, with 4 bases in between. Germline V gene lookup returns CDR1 GTSNPN and CDR2 SVGIG (reference sequence). The CDR3 contains 13 residues. DNA for the CDR3: TGTGCCTGGAGTGTGAGGAGCAATCAGCCCCAGCATTTT. Protein: CAWSVRSNQPQHF.

Written as DNA, the CDR3 is TGTGCCAGCAGAACAGGACCGTCCCAGTACTTC. The encoded protein is CASRTGPSQYF. The rearrangement joins TRBV25-1 to TRBJ2-5, with D possibly matching TRBD1 (5 bases). The length of the CDR3 is 11 residues. Trimming left V 6 bases short and J 9 bases short, with 11 bases between. Germline CDR1 and CDR2: MGHDK and SYGVNS.

The rearrangement uses TRBV6-5 and TRBJ1-2; tentatively, D is TRBD1 (6 bases). This CDR3 is built from 14 residues. Trimming took off 5 bases at V and 4 bases at J, with 14 bases between the two ends. Germline lookup yields CDR1 MNHEY and CDR2 SVGAGI. DNA for the CDR3: TGTGCCAGCAGTATGCCGGACAGCGCCTATGGCTACACCTTC. This sequence encodes CASSMPDSAYGYTF.

The chain couples TRBV28 to TRBJ1-4, with D uncertain. The CDR3 length is 11 residues. Germline CDR1 reads MDHEN; CDR2 reads SYDVKM. Trimming stripped 6 bases from V and 9 bases from J, with 8 bases between. DNA of the CDR3: TGTGCCAGCAGCTCCTATCAAAAACTGTTTTTT. Its protein product is CASSSYQKLFF.

The chain has TRBV2 and TRBJ2-2, with 8 bases fitting TRBD1. The CDR3 consists of 15 residues. The germline V gene encodes CDR1 SNHLY and CDR2 FYNNEI. V lost 3 bases to trimming and J lost 7 bases; unmatched junction nucleotides: 7. The CDR3 sequence: CASSDQGAANGELFF. In DNA, the CDR3 is TGTGCCAGCAGTGATCAGGGGGCTGCGAACGGGGAGCTGTTTTTT.

The gene calls are TRBV5-6 and TRBJ2-1; D might be TRBD1 (5 bases). Trimming removed 2 bases at V and 4 bases at J, with 13 bases between. The CDR3 loop spans 15 amino acids. Germline V CDR1 and CDR2: SGHDT, YYEEEE. CDR3 region: CASSFLDTGYNEQFF. The CDR3 DNA reads TGTGCCAGCAGCTTCCTGGACACGGGTTACAATGAGCAGTTCTTC.

J is TRBJ2-5 and V is TRBV5-4, with TRBD2 matching 12 bases. The CDR3 has 18 amino acids. Trimming at V came to 0 bases and at J to 4 bases, leaving 10 bases not matched to a gene. The germline gives CDR1 SGHNT, CDR2 YYREEE (reference sequence). The CDR3 DNA follows: TGTGCCAGCAGCTTGGTGTCTAGCGGGGGGGCTCTCCGAGAGACCCAGTACTTC. Its translation is CASSLVSSGGALRETQYF.

This clone was detected only once. V is TRBV5-1 and J is TRBJ2-5, with 8 bases that match TRBD2. V trimming: 0 bases; J trimming: 5 bases; junction bases outside the gene matches: 3. CDR1 and CDR2 (germline): SGHRS, YFSETQ. This CDR3 region has 14 residues. In DNA, the CDR3 is TGCGCCAGCAGCTTGGGGCCGGGAGGGGAGACCCAGTACTTC. Protein: CASSLGPGGETQYF. The whole variable domain, filled in from reference TRBV5-1 and TRBJ2-5, reads KAGVTQTPRYLIKTRGQQVTLSCSPISGHRSVSWYQQTPGQGLQFLFEYFSETQRNKGNFPGRFSGRQFSNSRSEMNVSTLELGDSALYLCASSLGPGGETQYFGPGTRLLVL.

The chain links TRBV6-5 to TRBJ2-2, with D possibly TRBD2 on 6 matching bases. Trimming stripped 6 bases from V and 2 bases from J, with 10 bases between. CDR3 size: 14 residues. Per germline, CDR1 MNHEY and CDR2 SVGAGI. The CDR3 DNA reads as TGTGCCAGCAGCCCCGGGGGAAACACCGGGGAGCTGTTTTTT. Its protein product is CASSPGGNTGELFF.